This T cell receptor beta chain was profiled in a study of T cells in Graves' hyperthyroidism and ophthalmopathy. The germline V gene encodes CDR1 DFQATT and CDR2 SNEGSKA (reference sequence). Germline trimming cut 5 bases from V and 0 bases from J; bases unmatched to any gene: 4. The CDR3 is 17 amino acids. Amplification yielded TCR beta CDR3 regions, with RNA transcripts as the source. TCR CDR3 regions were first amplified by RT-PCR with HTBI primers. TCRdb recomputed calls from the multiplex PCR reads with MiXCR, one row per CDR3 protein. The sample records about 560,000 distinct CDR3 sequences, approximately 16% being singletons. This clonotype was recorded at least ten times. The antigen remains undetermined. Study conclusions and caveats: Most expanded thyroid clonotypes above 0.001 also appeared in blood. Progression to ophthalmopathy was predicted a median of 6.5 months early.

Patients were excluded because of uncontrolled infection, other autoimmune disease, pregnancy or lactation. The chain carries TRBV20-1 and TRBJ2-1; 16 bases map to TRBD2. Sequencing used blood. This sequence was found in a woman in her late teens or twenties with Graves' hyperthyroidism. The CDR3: CSAGGTSGRASYNEQFF. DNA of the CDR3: TGCAGTGCTGGGGGGACTAGCGGGAGGGCCTCCTACAATGAGCAGTTCTTC.